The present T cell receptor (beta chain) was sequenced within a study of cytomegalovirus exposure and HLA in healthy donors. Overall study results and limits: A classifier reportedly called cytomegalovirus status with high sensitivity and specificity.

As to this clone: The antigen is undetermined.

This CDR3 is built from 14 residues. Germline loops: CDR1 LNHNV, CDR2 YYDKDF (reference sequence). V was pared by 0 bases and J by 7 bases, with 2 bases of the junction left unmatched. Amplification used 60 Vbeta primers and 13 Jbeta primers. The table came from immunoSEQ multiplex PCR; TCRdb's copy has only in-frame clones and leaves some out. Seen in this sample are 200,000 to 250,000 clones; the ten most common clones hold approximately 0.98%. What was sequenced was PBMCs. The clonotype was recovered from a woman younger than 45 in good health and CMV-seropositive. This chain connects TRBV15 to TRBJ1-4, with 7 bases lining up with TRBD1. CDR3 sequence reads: CATSRDRGAEKLFF. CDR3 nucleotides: TGTGCCACCAGCAGAGACAGGGGGGCTGAAAAACTGTTTTTT.